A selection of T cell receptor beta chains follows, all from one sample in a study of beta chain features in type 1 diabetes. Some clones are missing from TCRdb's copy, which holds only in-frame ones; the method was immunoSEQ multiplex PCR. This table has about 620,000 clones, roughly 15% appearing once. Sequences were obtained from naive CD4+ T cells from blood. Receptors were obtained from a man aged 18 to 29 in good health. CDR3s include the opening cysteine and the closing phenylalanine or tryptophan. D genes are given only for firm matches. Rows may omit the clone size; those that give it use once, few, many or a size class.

TGTGCCAGCAGGGGACAGGGGTTGATGATCGGGAGGAACTATGGCTACACCTTC CASRGQGLMIGRNYGYTF few TRBJ1-2 TRBV2 TRBD1
TGTGCCACCTCCCGGTCTACAGGGGGCCGGTACGAGCAGTACTTC CATSRSTGGRYEQYF few TRBJ2-7 TRBV28 TRBD1
TGCGCCAGCAGCCAAGATGTCGGAGGGAAGTACACCTTC CASSQDVGGKYTF few TRBJ1-2 TRBV4-3 NA
TGTGCCAGTAGTACTAGCGGGAGATCGTACAATGAGCAGTTCTTC CASSTSGRSYNEQFF few TRBJ2-1 TRBV19 TRBD2
TGTGCCAGCAGCTTAGAGAGGATGGGTTACGAGCAGTACTTC CASSLERMGYEQYF NA TRBJ2-7 TRBV7-3 NA
TGCAGCGTTGAGATCTCAGGGATATATGGCTACACCTTC CSVEISGIYGYTF NA TRBJ1-2 TRBV29-1 NA
TGTGCCAGCACCCTGGCGGGAATCGCTGAAGCTTTCTTT CASTLAGIAEAFF NA TRBJ1-1 TRBV27 NA
TGTGCCAGCAGTTTAAGGTTTGGGCAACAAGAGACCCAGTACTTC CASSLRFGQQETQYF few TRBJ2-5 TRBV28 NA
TGTGCCAGCAGGGGCGGGACAGGGAACACTGAAGCTTTCTTT CASRGGTGNTEAFF NA TRBJ1-1 TRBV7-2 TRBD1
TGTGCCAGCAGGTCAGAACAGGGCTATAGCAATCAGCCCCAGCATTTT CASRSEQGYSNQPQHF once TRBJ1-5 TRBV28 NA
TGTGCCAGCAGTGACGCCGCCGATTCTTCTGCGCGTTTCAATGAGCAGTTCTTC CASSDAADSSARFNEQFF NA TRBJ2-1 TRBV6-1 NA